These 9 T cell receptor beta chains came from one sample sequenced in a study of blood T cell repertoires in COVID-19. The assay was immunoSEQ multiplex PCR, and TCRdb's table has in-frame clones only and misses some. Of approximately 74,000 clones listed, approximately 88% are singletons. Sample: peripheral blood. These receptor sequences come from a woman aged 60 to 75 with acute or convalescent COVID-19.

The genes are TRBV5-4 and TRBJ1-2; D remains ambiguous. Germline V lookup: CDR1 SGHNT, CDR2 YYREEE (reference sequence). Trimming removed 4 bases from V and 8 bases from J, with 9 bases in between. The CDR3 loop spans 11 amino acids. The CDR3 here is CASSATWGYTF. CDR3 DNA sequence: TGTGCCAGCAGCGCTACGTGGGGCTACACCTTC.

This clone came up once. The chain employs TRBV12-3 or TRBV12-4 and TRBJ1-1, with 8 bases fitting TRBD1. V shed 6 bases, J shed 5 bases, and the junction held 5 bases outside the gene matches. The CDR3 extends over 13 amino acids. CDR3: CASSSNRGTEAFF. For the CDR3, the DNA is TGTGCCAGCAGCTCCAACAGGGGGACTGAAGCTTTCTTT.

The J gene is TRBJ2-3, the V gene TRBV13; D not certain. The CDR3 sequence is 13 residues long. V shed 0 bases and J shed 5 bases, with 6 bases lying between them. Germline V gene data show CDR1 as PRHDT and CDR2 as FYEKMQ (reference sequence). The DNA for the CDR3 is TGTGCCAGCAGCTTAGGGCGGCGAGATACGCAGTATTTT. Translating gives CASSLGRRDTQYF. Based on the CDR3 plus reference TRBV13 and TRBJ2-3, the full variable domain is AAGVIQSPRHLIKEKRETATLKCYPIPRHDTVYWYQQGPGQDPQFLISFYEKMQSDKGSIPDRFSAQQFSDYHSELNMSSLELGDSALYFCASSLGRRDTQYFGPGTRLTVL.

The J gene is TRBJ2-7, the V gene TRBV3-1 (or the pseudogene TRBV3-2); tentatively, D is TRBD1 (6 bases). Germline loops: CDR1 LGHDT, CDR2 YNNKEL (reference sequence). The ends were cut back, 2 bases at V and 3 bases at J, with 14 bases in the middle. The CDR3 sequence is 15 residues long. CDR3 residues: CASSQRPTGFYEQYV. The CDR3 DNA follows: TGTGCCAGCAGCCAAAGACCAACAGGGTTCTACGAGCAGTACGTC.

This sequence joins TRBV6-5 and TRBJ1-1, with TRBD1 as a possible D gene (5 bases). The CDR3 spans 16 residues. Germline V gives CDR1 MNHEY, CDR2 SVGAGI. V shed 0 bases and J shed 7 bases, with 18 bases lying between them. The CDR3 region is CASSYSLPQQDLEAFF. Written as DNA, the CDR3 is TGTGCCAGCAGTTACTCCCTCCCTCAACAGGACCTTGAAGCTTTCTTT.

The sample holds a few counts of this clone. This chain joins TRBV10-2 and TRBJ2-7; weak D call: TRBD1 (5 bases). Germline V gene sequence: CDR1 WSHSY, CDR2 SAAADI. The V and J ends lost 2 bases and 8 bases respectively, with 10 bases between them. This CDR3 contains 12 residues. Written as DNA, the CDR3 is TGCGCCAGCAGTGAGAAGATGGACAAGCAGTACGTC. Residues: CASSEKMDKQYV.

The V call is TRBV7-5, the J call TRBJ2-3; TRBD2, the table's D call, lacks a check against the DNA. TRBV7-5 is deemed a pseudogene. The CDR3 loop spans 13 amino acids. The chain's CDR3 is CVRSPAAGGTQYF. For the CDR3, the DNA is TGTGTCAGAAGCCCAGCCGCGGGGGGAACGCAGTATTTT.

The gene calls are TRBV12-3 or TRBV12-4 and TRBJ2-2, with no clear D. The V and J ends lost 6 bases and 5 bases respectively, with 7 bases between them. The CDR3 spans 12 residues. CDR3 DNA: TGTGCCAGCAGACCCCGGACCGGGGAGCTGTTTTTT. Translated, it gives CASRPRTGELFF.

The chain employs TRBV11-2 and TRBJ1-5, with 7 bases fitting TRBD1. This CDR3 spans 17 amino acids. CDR1 is SGHAT, CDR2 FQNNGV, per germline. V gave up 1 base and J gave up 8 bases; unmatched junction bases: 14. The CDR3 loop is CASSLGDFLGQGEPQHF. The CDR3 DNA reads as TGTGCCAGCAGCTTAGGGGACTTCCTTGGTCAGGGGGAGCCCCAGCATTTT.